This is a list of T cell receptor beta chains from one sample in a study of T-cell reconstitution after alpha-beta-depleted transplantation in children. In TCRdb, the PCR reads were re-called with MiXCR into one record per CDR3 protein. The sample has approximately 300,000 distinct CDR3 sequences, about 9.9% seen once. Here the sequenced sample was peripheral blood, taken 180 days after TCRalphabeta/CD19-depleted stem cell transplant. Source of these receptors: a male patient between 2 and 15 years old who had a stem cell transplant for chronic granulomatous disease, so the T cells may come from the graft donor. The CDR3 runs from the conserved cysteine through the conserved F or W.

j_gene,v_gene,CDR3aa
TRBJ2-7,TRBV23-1,CASSQLLGLDDEQYF
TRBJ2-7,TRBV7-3,CASSLTRLAGRNYEQYF
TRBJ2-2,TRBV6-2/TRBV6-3,CASSDRRATGELFF
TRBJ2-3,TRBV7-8,CASSAPGLAGVIPRTDTQYF
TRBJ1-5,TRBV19,CASSRQGHNQPQHF
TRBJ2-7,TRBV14,CASSQLFKRESTYEQYF
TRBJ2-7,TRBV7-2,CASSYLAGGHEQYF
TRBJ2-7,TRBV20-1,CCARSTREKMGYEQYF
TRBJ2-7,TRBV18,CASSTGPWGPEQYF
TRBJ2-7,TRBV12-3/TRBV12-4,CASSRDRGHEQYF
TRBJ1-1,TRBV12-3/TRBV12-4,CACGGGIGISTEAFF
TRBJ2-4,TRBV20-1,CSAISGKGHIQYF
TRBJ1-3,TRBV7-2,CASSSRQGNTIYF
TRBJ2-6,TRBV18,CASSPLGGPRPGANVLTF
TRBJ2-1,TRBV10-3,CAIRGDNEQFF
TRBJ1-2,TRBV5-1,CASSNDRPGYTF